This T cell receptor (beta chain) was obtained from a study of CXCR3-negative and CXCR3-positive naive CD8 T cells. Study-level findings and limits: Both naive subsets showed comparably high diversity, and memory CD8+ cells showed much lower diversity.

Through 5' RACE with UMI labels, the TRB cDNA libraries were prepared. For each CDR3 protein, TCRdb gives one entry from its re-call of the 5' RACE reads, without DNA. The table counts more than 50,000 distinct CDR3 sequences; approximately 1.5% lies in the top ten. By frequency, this clonotype registers medium-sized. Its matching antigen is unknown. CDR1 is SQVTM, CDR2 ANQGSEA, per germline. The CDR3 contains 16 residues. The sequence was collected from a human donor in good health. Some clones in this sample may be carry-over from other donors' samples. Material: naive CXCR3- CD8+ T cells from blood. Subset denoted: CD45RO-CCR7+CD27+CD95- naive CD8+ T cells lacking CXCR3 (TNR3-). The chain couples TRBV29-1 to TRBJ2-7; the D call of TRBD2 rests on TCRdb alone, since no DNA is present to check it. CDR3 sequence: CSGAWAGAEGHYEQYF.